The clone carrying this T cell receptor (beta chain) was seen at least ten times. The antigen is undetermined. The size of this beta chain means little, since it is a stray read in a library made for alpha chains. This specimen belongs to a study of spatial heterogeneity in lung cancer. Whole-study results and caveats: Counts of expanded alpha and beta TCRs within tumors tracked the tumor nonsynonymous mutation count.

Time point denoted: sample taken at primary tumor resection. TCRdb reprocessed the 5' RACE reads with MiXCR, giving one entry per CDR3 protein. The table includes some 9,900 distinct CDR3 sequences, 12% detected once. The receptor was derived from a male donor with early-stage non-small cell lung cancer. Source: lung tumor tissue, taken at surgery.

CDR3 nucleotides: TGTGCCAGCAGTTCCAGACTAGCGGGACACTACGAGCAGTACTTC. Translated: CASSSRLAGHYEQYF. The chain combines TRBV6-5 with TRBJ2-7; TRBD2 agrees at 11 bases. The CDR3 loop spans 15 amino acids. Germline-derived CDR1 and CDR2 are MNHEY and SVGAGI. The trim removed 4 bases at V and 3 bases at J, leaving 5 bases unmatched.